This paragraph covers one T cell receptor (beta chain) sequence. With V trimmed by 0 bases and J by 2 bases, 1 base remained unmatched. Germline assignment: CDR1 SGDLS and CDR2 YYNGEE. The CDR3 consists of 15 residues. The sample is drawn from a study of memory CD4+ T cells and cytomegalovirus serostatus. The sort gate was single viable CD3+CD4+CD8-CD45RO+ cells for memory CD4+ T cells. The assay was immunoSEQ multiplex PCR, and TCRdb's table has in-frame clones only and misses some. The sample lists 45,000 to 50,000 clones, over 75% occurring once. The source of this sequence is an adult in good health and CMV-seronegative. The specimen was memory CD4+ T cells from blood. The chain uses TRBV9 and TRBJ2-3; 9 nucleotides align to TRBD1. Here the CDR3 DNA reads TGTGCCAGCAGCGTAGGACAGGGGGACACAGATACGCAGTATTTT. Residues: CASSVGQGDTDTQYF.